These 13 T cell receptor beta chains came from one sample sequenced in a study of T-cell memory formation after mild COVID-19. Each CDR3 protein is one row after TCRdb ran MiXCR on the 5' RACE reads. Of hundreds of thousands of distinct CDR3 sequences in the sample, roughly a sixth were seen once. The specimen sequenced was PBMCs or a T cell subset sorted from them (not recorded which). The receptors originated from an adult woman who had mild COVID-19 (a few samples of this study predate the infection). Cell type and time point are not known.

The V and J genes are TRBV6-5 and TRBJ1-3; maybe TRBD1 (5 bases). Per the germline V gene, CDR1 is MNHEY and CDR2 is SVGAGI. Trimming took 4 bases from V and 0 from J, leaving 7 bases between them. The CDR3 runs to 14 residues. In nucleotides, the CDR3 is TGTGCCAGCAGTTGGACAATCTCTGGAAACACCATATATTTT. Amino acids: CASSWTISGNTIYF.

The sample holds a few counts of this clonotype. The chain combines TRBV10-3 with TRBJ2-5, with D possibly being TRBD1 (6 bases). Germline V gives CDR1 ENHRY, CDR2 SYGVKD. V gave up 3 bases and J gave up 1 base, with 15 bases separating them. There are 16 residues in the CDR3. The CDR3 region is CAISDLGQQSQETQYF. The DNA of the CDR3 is TGTGCCATCAGTGACCTTGGACAGCAAAGCCAAGAGACCCAGTACTTC.

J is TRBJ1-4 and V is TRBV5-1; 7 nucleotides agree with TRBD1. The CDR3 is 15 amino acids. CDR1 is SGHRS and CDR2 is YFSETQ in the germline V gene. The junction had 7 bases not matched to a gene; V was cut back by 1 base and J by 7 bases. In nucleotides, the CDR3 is TGCGCCAGCAGCTTGTACAGGGGTGAGGGTGAAAAACTGTTTTTT. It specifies CASSLYRGEGEKLFF.

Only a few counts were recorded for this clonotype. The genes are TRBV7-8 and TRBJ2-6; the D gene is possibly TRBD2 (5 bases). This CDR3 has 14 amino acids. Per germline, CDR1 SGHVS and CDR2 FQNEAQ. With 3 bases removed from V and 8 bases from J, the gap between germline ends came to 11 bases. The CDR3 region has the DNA TGTGCCAGCAGCTTTTTGACGGGGACCAACGTCCTGACTTTC. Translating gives CASSFLTGTNVLTF.

The CDR3 loop is CASSLARDTYGYTF. For the CDR3, the DNA is TGTGCCAGCAGTTTAGCGAGGGACACCTATGGCTACACCTTC. This chain joins TRBV12-3 or TRBV12-4 and TRBJ1-2; D might be TRBD1 (6 bases). CDR3 length: 14 residues. V was trimmed by 0 bases and J by 4 bases, leaving 9 bases between them.

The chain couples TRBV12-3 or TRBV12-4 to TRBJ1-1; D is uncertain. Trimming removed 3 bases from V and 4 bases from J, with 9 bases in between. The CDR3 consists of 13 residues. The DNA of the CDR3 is TGTGCCAGCAGTTTGATGGCGGGCACTGAAGCTTTCTTT. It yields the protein CASSLMAGTEAFF.

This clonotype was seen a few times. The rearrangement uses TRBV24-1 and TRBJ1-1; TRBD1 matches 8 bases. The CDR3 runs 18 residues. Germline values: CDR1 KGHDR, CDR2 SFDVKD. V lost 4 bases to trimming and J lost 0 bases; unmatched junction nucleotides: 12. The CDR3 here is CATSDFRDRYLMNTEAFF. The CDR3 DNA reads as TGTGCCACCAGTGACTTTAGGGACAGGTACTTAATGAACACTGAAGCTTTCTTT.

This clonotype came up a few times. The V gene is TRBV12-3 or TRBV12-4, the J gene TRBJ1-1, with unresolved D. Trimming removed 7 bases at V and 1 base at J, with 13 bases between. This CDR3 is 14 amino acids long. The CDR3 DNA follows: TGTGCCAGCATCCTACATAGTTCGAACACTGAAGCTTTCTTT. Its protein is CASILHSSNTEAFF.

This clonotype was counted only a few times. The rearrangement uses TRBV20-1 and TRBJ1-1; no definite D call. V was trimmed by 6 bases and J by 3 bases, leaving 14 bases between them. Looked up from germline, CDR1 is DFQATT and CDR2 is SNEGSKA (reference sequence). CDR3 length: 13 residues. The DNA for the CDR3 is TGCAGTGCACCTTGGCAGTCCTACACTGAAGCTTTCTTT. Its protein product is CSAPWQSYTEAFF.

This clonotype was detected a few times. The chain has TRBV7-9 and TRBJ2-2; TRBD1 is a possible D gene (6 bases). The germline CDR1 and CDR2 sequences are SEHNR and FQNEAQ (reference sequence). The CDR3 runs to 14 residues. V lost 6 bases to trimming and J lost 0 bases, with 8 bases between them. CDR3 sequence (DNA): TGTGCCAGCAGGGGACACTCGAACACCGGGGAGCTGTTTTTT. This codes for CASRGHSNTGELFF.

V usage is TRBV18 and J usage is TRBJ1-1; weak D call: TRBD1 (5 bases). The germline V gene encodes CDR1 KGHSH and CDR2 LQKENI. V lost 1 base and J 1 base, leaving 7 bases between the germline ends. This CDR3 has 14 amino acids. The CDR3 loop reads CASSPQDTNTEAFF. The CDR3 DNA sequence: TGTGCCAGCTCACCACAGGACACGAACACTGAAGCTTTCTTT.

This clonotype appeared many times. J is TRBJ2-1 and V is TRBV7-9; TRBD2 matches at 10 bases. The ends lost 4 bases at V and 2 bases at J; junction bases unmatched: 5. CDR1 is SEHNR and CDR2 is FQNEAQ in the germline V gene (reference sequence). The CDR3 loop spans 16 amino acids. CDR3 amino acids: CASSSETSGPYNEQFF. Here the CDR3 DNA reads TGTGCCAGCAGCTCCGAGACTAGCGGGCCCTACAATGAGCAGTTCTTC.

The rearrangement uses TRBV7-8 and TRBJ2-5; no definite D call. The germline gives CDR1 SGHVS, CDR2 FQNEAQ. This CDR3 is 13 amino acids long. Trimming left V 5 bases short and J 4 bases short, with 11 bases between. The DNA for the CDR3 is TGTGCCAGCAGCCGTCGGTCTCTAGAGACCCAGTACTTC. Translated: CASSRRSLETQYF.